Listed here is a single T cell receptor (beta chain). This clonotype was recorded at least ten times. What antigen it recognizes has not been identified. Base qualities are not provided; no much larger clone lies one nucleotide away. CDR1 SEHNR and CDR2 FQNEAQ are derived from the germline V gene (reference sequence). Here V drops 6 bases and J drops 0 bases, and the junction holds 8 bases not matched to any gene. The CDR3 starts with the cysteine, ends with the phenylalanine, and has 15 residues. The DNA shown is the 45-base CDR3, in frame from base 1. Every donor was a healthy Caucasian. The twin cohort comprised three pairs of female monozygotic twins, all aged roughly 18 to 30 years. CD4+ and CD8+ T cell populations were isolated with positive isolation kits from Invitrogen. These data originate in a study of identical twins (dated by TCRdb to about 2016). Study-level background: The study deep-sequenced TCR alpha and beta repertoires from monozygotic twins, unrelated adults of various ages and cord blood to test whether fetal clonotypes persist. To rule out contamination, the twin experiments were replicated at different times with different library preparation protocols. Study-wide findings and limitations: Fewer insertions were carried by abundant cord blood beta clonotypes; a weaker similar trend was observed in young adult naive repertoires, while no such trend was observed in memory repertoires. Because the same donors could not be followed over many years, conclusions were based on cross-sectional statistical analysis. A weaker excess of twin sharing was found in beta out-of-frame sequences because the signal-to-noise ratio was lowered by fewer shared sequences. Compared with coincidental sharing between unrelated individuals, out-of-frame TCR alpha sequences shared between twins showed an excess of sequences with low generation probability. Invariant T cells such as MAIT and iNKT could partly confound zero-insertion analyses, although diverse VJ usage argued against such confounding for most clonotypes. In monozygotic twins, recombination models systematically underestimated out-of-frame TCR alpha sharing, but the models matched the sharing seen between unrelated individuals.

The method was 5' RACE. Instrument used: Illumina HiSeq 2000. A universal primer binding site was added through template switching, and the final cDNA carried a unique molecular identifier so that TCR cDNA molecules could be counted accurately. Specific primers in the conserved constant-segment region were used to synthesize first-strand cDNA for the TCR alpha and beta chains. To control for contamination, every cDNA library carried two barcodes: a SMART-Mk sample barcode plus Illumina barcodes. TruSeq adapter sequences and Illumina sample barcodes were added in two successive PCR steps. TCR alpha and beta cDNA libraries were sequenced on the Illumina HiSeq platform with custom primers. The study's own analysis went as follows. MiGEC was used to process raw reads and extract unique molecular identifiers, and MiXCR was used to find CDR3 positions. Recombination models were inferred per individual with the repgenHMM and IGoR tools using an EM algorithm. Shared clonotypes were analyzed with the tcR package in R, and sharing was normalized by the product of cloneset sizes. To study raw recombination free of thymic and clonal selection effects, out-of-frame nonproductive sequences were analyzed. TCRdb reprocessed the public reads (quality trimming at Q25 with fastp, clone calling with MiXCR) and kept in-frame beta chains. Rows are unified per CDR3 protein, each entry keeping the most common DNA and genes. Here the V and J calls rest on TCRdb's processing, not on the authors' analysis. The sample table shows 460,000 or so distinct CDR3 sequences, and 14% are seen once. Roughly 0.5% of the sample is taken by the ten largest.

In addition, the sample was reused for a study of yellow fever vaccine responses in identical twins. The other study reports the following: The authors reported that the T cell response to vaccination in identical twins appeared partly convergent and partly personalized. In identical twins, the study followed T cell clones that responded to the vaccine with precision.

The receptor chain draws on TRBV7-9 and TRBJ2-7; 7 junctional bases match TRBD1. Specimen: CD4+ T cells sorted from blood. The sequence came from a woman between 18 and 30 years old in good health. The DNA reads TGTGCCAGCAGTTCGACAGGGAGTAGCTCCTACGAGCAGTACTTC. It specifies CASSSTGSSSYEQYF.